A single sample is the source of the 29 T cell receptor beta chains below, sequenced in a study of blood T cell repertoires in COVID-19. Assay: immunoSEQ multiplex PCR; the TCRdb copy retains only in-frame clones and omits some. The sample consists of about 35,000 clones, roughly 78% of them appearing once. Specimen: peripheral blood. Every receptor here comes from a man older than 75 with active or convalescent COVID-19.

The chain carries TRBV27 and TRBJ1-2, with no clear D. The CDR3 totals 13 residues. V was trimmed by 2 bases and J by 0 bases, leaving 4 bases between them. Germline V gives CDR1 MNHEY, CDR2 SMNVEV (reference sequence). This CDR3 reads CASSLTANYGYTF. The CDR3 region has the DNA TGTGCCAGCAGTTTAACAGCTAACTATGGCTACACCTTC.

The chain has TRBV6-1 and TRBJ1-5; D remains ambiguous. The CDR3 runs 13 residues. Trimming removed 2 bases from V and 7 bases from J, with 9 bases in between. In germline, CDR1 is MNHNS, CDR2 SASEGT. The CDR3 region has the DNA TGTGCCAGCAGTGAACGACAAAACCAGCCCCAGCATTTT. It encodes CASSERQNQPQHF.

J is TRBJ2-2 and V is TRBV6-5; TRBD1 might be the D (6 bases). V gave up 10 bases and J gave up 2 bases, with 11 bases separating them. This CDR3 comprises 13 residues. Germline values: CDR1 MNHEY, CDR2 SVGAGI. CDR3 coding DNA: TGTGCCACTCGGACAGCCAACACCGGGGAGCTGTTTTTT. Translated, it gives CATRTANTGELFF.

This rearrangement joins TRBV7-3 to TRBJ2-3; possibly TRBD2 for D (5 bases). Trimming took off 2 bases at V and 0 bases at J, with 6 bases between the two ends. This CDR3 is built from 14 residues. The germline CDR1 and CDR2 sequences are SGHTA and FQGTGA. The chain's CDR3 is CASSLSGSTDTQYF. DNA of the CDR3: TGTGCCAGCAGCTTATCGGGGAGCACAGATACGCAGTATTTT.

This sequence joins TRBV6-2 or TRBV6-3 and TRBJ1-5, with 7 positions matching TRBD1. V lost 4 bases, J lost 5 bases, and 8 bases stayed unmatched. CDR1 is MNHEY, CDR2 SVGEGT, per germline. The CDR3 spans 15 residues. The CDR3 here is CASSSPTGFYQPQHF. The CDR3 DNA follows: TGTGCCAGCAGTTCCCCGACAGGGTTTTATCAGCCCCAGCATTTT.

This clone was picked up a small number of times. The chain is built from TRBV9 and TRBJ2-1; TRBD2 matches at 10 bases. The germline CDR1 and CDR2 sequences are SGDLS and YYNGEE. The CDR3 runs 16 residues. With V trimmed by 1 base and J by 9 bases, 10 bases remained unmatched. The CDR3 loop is CASSVSLAGAMGEQFF. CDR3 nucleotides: TGTGCCAGCAGCGTAAGCCTAGCGGGAGCGATGGGTGAGCAGTTCTTC.

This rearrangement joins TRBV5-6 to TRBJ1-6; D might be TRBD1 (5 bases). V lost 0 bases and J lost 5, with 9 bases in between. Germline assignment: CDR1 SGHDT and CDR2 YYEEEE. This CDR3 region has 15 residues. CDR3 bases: TGTGCCAGCAGCTTGGATACAGGAAATAATTCACCCCTCCACTTT. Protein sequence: CASSLDTGNNSPLHF.

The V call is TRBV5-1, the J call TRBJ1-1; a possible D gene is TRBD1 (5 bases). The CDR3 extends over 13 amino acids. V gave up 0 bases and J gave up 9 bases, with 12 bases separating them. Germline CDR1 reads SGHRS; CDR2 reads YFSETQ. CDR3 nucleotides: TGCGCCAGCAGCTTGGCCGGGACTAATCAAGCTTTCTTT. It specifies CASSLAGTNQAFF.

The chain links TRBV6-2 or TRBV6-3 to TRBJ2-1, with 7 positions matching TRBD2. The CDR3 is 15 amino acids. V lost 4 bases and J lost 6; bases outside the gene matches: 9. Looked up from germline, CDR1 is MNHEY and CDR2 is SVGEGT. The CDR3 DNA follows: TGTGCCAGCAGTTGGGCGGGAGTAGCGCCCAATGAGCAGTTCTTC. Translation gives CASSWAGVAPNEQFF.

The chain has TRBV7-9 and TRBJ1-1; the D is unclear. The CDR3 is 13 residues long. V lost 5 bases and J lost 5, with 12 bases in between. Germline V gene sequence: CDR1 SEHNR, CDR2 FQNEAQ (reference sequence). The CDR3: CASSAGAQTEAFF. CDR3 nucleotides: TGTGCCAGCAGCGCGGGAGCCCAGACTGAAGCTTTCTTT.

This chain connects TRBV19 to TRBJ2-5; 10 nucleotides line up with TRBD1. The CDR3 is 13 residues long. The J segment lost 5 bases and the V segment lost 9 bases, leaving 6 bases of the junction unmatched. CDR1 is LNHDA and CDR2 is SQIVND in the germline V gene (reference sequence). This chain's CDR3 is CASTGQGRETQYF. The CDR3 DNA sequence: TGTGCCAGCACGGGACAGGGGAGGGAGACCCAGTACTTC. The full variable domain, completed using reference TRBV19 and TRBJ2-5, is DGGITQSPKYLFRKEGQNVTLSCEQNLNHDAMYWYRQDPGQGLRLIYYSQIVNDFQKGDIAEGYSVSREKKESFPLTVTSAQKNPTAFYLCASTGQGRETQYFGPGTRLLVL.

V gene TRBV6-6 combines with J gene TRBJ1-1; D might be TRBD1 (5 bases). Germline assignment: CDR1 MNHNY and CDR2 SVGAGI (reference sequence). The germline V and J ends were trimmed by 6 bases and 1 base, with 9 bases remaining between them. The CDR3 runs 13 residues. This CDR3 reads CASSKTANTEAFF. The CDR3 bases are TGTGCCAGCAGCAAGACAGCGAACACTGAAGCTTTCTTT.

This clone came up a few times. CDR3 amino acids: CASSPSLATTYEQYF. DNA of the CDR3: TGTGCCAGCTCACCGTCACTAGCGACTACCTACGAGCAGTACTTC. The rearrangement links TRBV18 to TRBJ2-7; 7 positions agree with TRBD2. J lost 2 bases, V lost 3 bases, and 7 bases had no gene match. This CDR3 spans 15 amino acids. The germline CDR1 and CDR2 sequences are KGHSH and LQKENI.

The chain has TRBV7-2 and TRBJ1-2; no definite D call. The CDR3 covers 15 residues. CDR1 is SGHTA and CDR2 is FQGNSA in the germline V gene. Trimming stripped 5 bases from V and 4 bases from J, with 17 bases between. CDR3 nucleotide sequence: TGTGCCAGCAGCGCGGCGGGCCGGGAAAGCTATGGCTACACCTTC. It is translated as CASSAAGRESYGYTF.

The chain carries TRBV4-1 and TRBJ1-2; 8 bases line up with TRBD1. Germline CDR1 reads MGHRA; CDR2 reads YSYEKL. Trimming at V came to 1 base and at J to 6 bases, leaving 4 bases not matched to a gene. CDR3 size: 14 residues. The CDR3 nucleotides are TGCGCCAGCAGCCAAGCCCACAGGGGGGATGGCTACACCTTC. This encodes CASSQAHRGDGYTF.

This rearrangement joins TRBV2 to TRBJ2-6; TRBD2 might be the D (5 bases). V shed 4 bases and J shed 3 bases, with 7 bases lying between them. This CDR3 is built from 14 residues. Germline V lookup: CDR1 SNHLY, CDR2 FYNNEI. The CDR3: CASSGGFGANVLTF. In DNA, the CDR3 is TGTGCCAGCAGTGGAGGGTTTGGGGCCAACGTCCTGACTTTC.

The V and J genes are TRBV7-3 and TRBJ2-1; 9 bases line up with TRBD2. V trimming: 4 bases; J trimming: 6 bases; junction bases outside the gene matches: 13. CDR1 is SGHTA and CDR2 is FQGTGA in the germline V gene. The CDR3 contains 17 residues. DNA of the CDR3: TGTGCCAGCAGCTCCGGGAGTCTGGCGGGAGGGGTCAATGAGCAGTTCTTC. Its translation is CASSSGSLAGGVNEQFF.

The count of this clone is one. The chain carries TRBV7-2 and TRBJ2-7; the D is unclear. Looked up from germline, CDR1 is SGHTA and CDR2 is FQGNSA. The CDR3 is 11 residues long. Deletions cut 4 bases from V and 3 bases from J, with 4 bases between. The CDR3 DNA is TGTGCCAGCAGCTCAAACTACGAGCAGTACTTC. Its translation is CASSSNYEQYF. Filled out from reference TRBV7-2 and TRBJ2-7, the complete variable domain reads GAGVSQSPSNKVTEKGKDVELRCDPISGHTALYWYRQSLGQGLEFLIYFQGNSAPDKSGLPSDRFSAERTGGSVSTLTIQRTQQEDSAVYLCASSSNYEQYFGPGTRLTVT.

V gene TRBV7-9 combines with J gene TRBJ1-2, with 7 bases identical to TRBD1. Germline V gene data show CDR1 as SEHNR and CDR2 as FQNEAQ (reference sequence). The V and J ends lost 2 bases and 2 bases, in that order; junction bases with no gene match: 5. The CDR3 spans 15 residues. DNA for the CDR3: TGTGCCAGCAGCTTATTGGGACAGACCAACTATGGCTACACCTTC. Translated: CASSLLGQTNYGYTF.

The CDR3 region has the DNA TGCAGTGCTAGGAGACAGTTAAAACTGTTTTTT. This sequence encodes CSARRQLKLFF. The J gene is TRBJ1-4, the V gene TRBV20-1, with TRBD1 as a possible D gene (5 bases). The CDR3 contains 11 residues. Germline V CDR1 and CDR2: DFQATT, SNEGSKA (reference sequence). The V end lost 3 bases, the J end lost 10 bases, and 9 bases lay between the germline ends.

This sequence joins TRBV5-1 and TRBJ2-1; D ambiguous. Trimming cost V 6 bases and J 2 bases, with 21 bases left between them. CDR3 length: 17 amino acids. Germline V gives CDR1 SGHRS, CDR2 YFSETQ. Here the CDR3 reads CASTAGLEALPYNEQFF. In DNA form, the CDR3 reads TGCGCCAGCACGGCCGGCCTTGAAGCGCTACCCTACAATGAGCAGTTCTTC.

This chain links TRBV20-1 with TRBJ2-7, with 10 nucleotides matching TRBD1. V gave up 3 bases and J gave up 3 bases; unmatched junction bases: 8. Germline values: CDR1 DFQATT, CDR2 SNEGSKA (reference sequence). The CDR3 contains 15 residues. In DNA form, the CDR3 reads TGCAGTGCTAGTGACCCGGGACAGGGGAACTACGAGCAGTACTTC. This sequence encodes CSASDPGQGNYEQYF.

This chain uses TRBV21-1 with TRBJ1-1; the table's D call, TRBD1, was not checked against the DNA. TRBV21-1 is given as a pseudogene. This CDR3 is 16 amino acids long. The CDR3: CAMQNQGSKGDTEAFF. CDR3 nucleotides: TGTGCCATGCAAAACCAGGGGTCTAAAGGGGACACTGAAGCTTTCTTT.

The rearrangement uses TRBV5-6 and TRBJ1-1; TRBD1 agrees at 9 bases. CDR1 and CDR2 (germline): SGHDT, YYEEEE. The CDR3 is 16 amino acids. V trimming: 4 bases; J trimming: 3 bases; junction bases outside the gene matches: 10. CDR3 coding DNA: TGTGCCAGCAGCCGGCCCGGGACAGGGTCGGACACTGAAGCTTTCTTT. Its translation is CASSRPGTGSDTEAFF. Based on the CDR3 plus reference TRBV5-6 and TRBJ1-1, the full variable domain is DAGVTQSPTHLIKTRGQQVTLRCSPKSGHDTVSWYQQALGQGPQFIFQYYEEEERQRGNFPDRFSGHQFPNYSSELNVNALLLGDSALYLCASSRPGTGSDTEAFFGQGTRLTVV.

The CDR3 DNA is TGTGCCACCTCGGGGGATGGGGGCACAGATACGCAGTATTTT. Protein sequence: CATSGDGGTDTQYF. V is TRBV11-3 and J is TRBJ2-3; possible D gene TRBD2, 6 bases. The V and J ends lost 10 bases and 1 base respectively, with 15 bases between them. CDR1 is SGHNT and CDR2 is YENEEA in the germline V gene. There are 14 residues in the CDR3.

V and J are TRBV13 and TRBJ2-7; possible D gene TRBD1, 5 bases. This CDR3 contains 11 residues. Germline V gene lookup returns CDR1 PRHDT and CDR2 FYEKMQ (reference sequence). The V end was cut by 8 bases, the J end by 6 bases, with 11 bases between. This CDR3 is CASAQRGEQYF. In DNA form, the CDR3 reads TGTGCCAGCGCCCAAAGGGGCGAGCAGTACTTC.

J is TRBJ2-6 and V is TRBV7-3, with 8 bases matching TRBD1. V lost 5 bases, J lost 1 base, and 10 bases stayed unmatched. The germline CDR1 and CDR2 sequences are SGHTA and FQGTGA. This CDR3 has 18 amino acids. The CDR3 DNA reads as TGTGCCAGCAGCCGCCGGGGACAGGCCCCGTCTGGGGCCAACGTCCTGACTTTC. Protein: CASSRRGQAPSGANVLTF.

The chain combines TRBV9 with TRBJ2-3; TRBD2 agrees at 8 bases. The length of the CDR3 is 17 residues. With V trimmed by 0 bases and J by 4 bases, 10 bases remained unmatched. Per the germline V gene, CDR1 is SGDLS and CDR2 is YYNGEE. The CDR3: CASSVGIGGRLADTQYF. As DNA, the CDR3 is TGTGCCAGCAGCGTAGGGATCGGCGGGAGGTTGGCAGATACGCAGTATTTT. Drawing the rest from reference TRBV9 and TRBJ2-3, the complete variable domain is DSGVTQTPKHLITATGQRVTLRCSPRSGDLSVYWYQQSLDQGLQFLIQYYNGEERAKGNILERFSAQQFPDLHSELNLSSLELGDSALYFCASSVGIGGRLADTQYFGPGTRLTVL.

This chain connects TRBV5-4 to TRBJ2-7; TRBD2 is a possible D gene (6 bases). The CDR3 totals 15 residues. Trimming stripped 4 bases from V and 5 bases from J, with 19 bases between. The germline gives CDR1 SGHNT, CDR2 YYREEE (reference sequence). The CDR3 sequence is CASSLGGASPHEQYF. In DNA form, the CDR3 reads TGTGCCAGCAGCCTCGGGGGAGCTTCCCCCCACGAGCAGTACTTC.